This is a list of T cell receptor beta chains from one sample in a study of blood T cell repertoires in COVID-19. The repertoire was sequenced with immunoSEQ multiplex PCR; TCRdb's copy has only in-frame clones and lacks some. This table holds more than 80,000 clones, 72% found once. The sample taken for sequencing was peripheral blood. These receptors all stem from a woman aged 55-70 years in a cohort sampled during active or convalescent COVID-19. Each CDR3 is given with its conserved first and last residue. The order of the fields is V gene, J gene, D gene, clone size, CDR3 protein, CDR3 DNA. D genes are given only for firm matches. Part of the rows lack a size; the others show once, few, many or a class for expanded clones.

>TRBV5-1|TRBJ1-2|.|once
CASSLDGPYGYTF
TGCGCCAGCAGCTTGGACGGTCCCTATGGCTACACCTTC
>TRBV9|TRBJ2-7|.|.
CASSVEGVGRHEQYF
TGTGCCAGCAGCGTAGAAGGGGTTGGGAGGCACGAGCAGTACTTC
>TRBV28|TRBJ1-3|.|few
CASLSPRTGNTIYF
TGTGCCAGCCTCAGTCCCAGGACTGGAAACACCATATATTTT
>TRBV6-1|TRBJ1-2|.|.
CASSELVGAQYGYTF
TGTGCCAGCAGTGAATTGGTGGGGGCGCAGTATGGCTACACCTTC
>TRBV6-5|TRBJ2-7|.|once
CASRPGQGGNEQYF
TGTGCCTCCCGACCAGGCCAGGGCGGCAACGAGCAGTACTTC
>TRBV5-4|TRBJ1-1|.|.
CASSLAAGVETEAFF
TGTGCCAGCAGCTTGGCCGCAGGGGTTGAGACTGAAGCTTTCTTT
>TRBV5-4|TRBJ1-6|.|.
CASSLPGGNSPLHF
TGTGCCAGCAGCCTCCCGGGGGGCAATTCACCCCTCCACTTT
>TRBV7-3|TRBJ2-5|TRBD2|once
CASSHGLAGGGETQYF
TGTGCCAGCAGCCACGGACTAGCGGGGGGTGGAGAGACCCAGTACTTC
>TRBV19|TRBJ1-1|TRBD1|.
CASSIDPGQGVTEAFF
TGTGCCAGTAGTATAGATCCGGGACAGGGGGTCACTGAAGCTTTCTTT
>TRBV28|TRBJ2-2|TRBD1|.
CASSSGTGSTGELFF
TGTGCCAGCAGTTCCGGGACAGGGAGTACCGGGGAGCTGTTTTTT
>TRBV7-8|TRBJ2-7|TRBD2|.
CASSLRGGTSGYEQYF
TGTGCCAGCAGCTTAAGGGGCGGGACTAGCGGCTACGAGCAGTACTTC
>TRBV19|TRBJ2-6|TRBD1|.
CASSPNTGQGYYLGANVLTF
TGTGCCAGTAGTCCTAATACGGGACAGGGATATTATCTCGGGGCCAACGTCCTGACTTTC
>TRBV5-1|TRBJ2-7|.|few
CASSSGTRSYEQYF
TGCGCCAGCAGCTCCGGGACACGGTCCTACGAGCAGTACTTC
>TRBV2|TRBJ1-1|TRBD1|.
CASSGSGTAASTRF
TGTGCCAGCAGTGGGTCCGGGACAGCGGCCAGTACACGATTT
>TRBV2|TRBJ1-6|.|.
CASSVFRGDSPLHF
TGTGCCAGCAGTGTTTTCAGGGGCGATTCACCCCTCCACTTT
>TRBV7-9|TRBJ2-7|.|.
CASSLYGYEQYF
TGTGCCAGCAGCTTATACGGGTACGAGCAGTACTTC
>TRBV4-1|TRBJ1-5|.|few
CASSQDGRQDQPQHF
TGCGCCAGCAGCCAAGATGGAAGGCAGGATCAGCCCCAGCATTTT
>TRBV5-8|TRBJ2-7|.|.
CASSLVIGVLNYEQYF
TGTGCCAGCAGCTTGGTGATAGGGGTCCTCAACTACGAGCAGTACTTC
>TRBV5-1|TRBJ2-3|TRBD1|.
CASSLRLGQGSDTQYF
TGCGCCAGCAGCTTGAGATTGGGACAGGGGTCAGATACGCAGTATTTT
>TRBV5-1|TRBJ2-7|TRBD1|.
CASSTPEQGQYEQYF
TGCGCCAGCAGCACCCCTGAACAGGGACAGTACGAGCAGTACTTC
>TRBV27|TRBJ2-7|TRBD1|.
CASSATGLYEQYF
TGTGCCAGCAGTGCGACAGGGTTGTACGAGCAGTACTTC
>TRBV6-5|TRBJ2-7|.|.
CASSMRARDEQYF
TGTGCCAGCAGTATGCGGGCAAGGGACGAGCAGTACTTC
>TRBV2|TRBJ2-5|.|.
CASSEGAYQYF
TGTGCCAGCAGTGAAGGGGCCTACCAGTACTTC
>TRBV11-2|TRBJ1-4|.|.
CASSLTGTTHEKLFF
TGTGCCAGCAGCTTAACCGGGACAACTCATGAAAAACTGTTTTTT
>TRBV5-4|TRBJ2-3|.|.
CASSSVGGGTDTQYF
TGTGCCAGCAGCTCAGTGGGCGGGGGCACAGATACGCAGTATTTT
>TRBV5-1|TRBJ1-5|.|.
CASSFGGGQPQHF
TGCGCCAGCAGCTTCGGGGGGGGTCAGCCCCAGCATTTT
>TRBV7-6|TRBJ2-5|.|.
CASSSGGTGRETQYF
TGTGCCAGCAGCTCAGGAGGCACCGGGCGGGAGACCCAGTACTTC
>TRBV7-9|TRBJ1-1|.|few
CASSPSARGYTEAFF
TGTGCCAGCAGTCCGTCCGCCAGGGGTTACACTGAAGCTTTCTTT
>TRBV2|TRBJ1-4|.|once
CASSLGRRNEKLFF
TGTGCCAGCAGTCTGGGGCGGCGTAATGAAAAACTGTTTTTT
>TRBV18|TRBJ2-3|TRBD2|.
CASSPLAGDGTQYF
TGTGCCAGCTCACCACTAGCGGGGGACGGGACGCAGTATTTT
>TRBV18|TRBJ1-2|.|.
CASSSTGGVDNYGYTF
TGTGCCAGCTCATCGACCGGGGGAGTGGATAACTATGGCTACACCTTC
>TRBV4-1|TRBJ2-7|TRBD1|.
CASSMRQGSVYEQYF
TGCGCCAGCAGCATGAGACAGGGCTCCGTCTACGAGCAGTACTTC
>TRBV3-1/TRBV3-2|TRBJ1-5|.|once
CASSQEGGGCQPQHF
TGTGCCAGCAGCCAAGAGGGGGGAGGGTGTCAGCCCCAGCATTTT
>TRBV28|TRBJ1-5|.|.
CASGSPTGGNQPQHF
TGTGCCAGCGGTTCCCCGACAGGAGGCAATCAGCCCCAGCATTTT
>TRBV25-1|TRBJ1-6|.|.
CASSPGVYNSPLHF
TGTGCCAGCAGTCCGGGGGTTTATAATTCACCCCTCCACTTT
>TRBV25-1|TRBJ2-5|TRBD2|few
CASSRGLNSQETQYF
TGTGCCAGCAGTCGGGGACTAAACTCCCAAGAGACCCAGTACTTC
>TRBV5-1|TRBJ2-7|.|.
CASSWERGYEQYF
TGCGCCAGCAGTTGGGAAAGGGGGTACGAGCAGTACTTC
>TRBV21-1|TRBJ1-6|.|once
CASSERGNSPLHF
TGTGCCAGCAGTGAAAGGGGGAATTCACCCCTCCACTTT
>TRBV5-1|TRBJ1-4|TRBD1|.
CASSIGTANEKLFF
TGCGCCAGCAGCATTGGGACAGCGAATGAAAAACTGTTTTTT
>TRBV24-1|TRBJ1-1|.|.
CATSDSTGAFF
TGTGCCACCAGTGATTCGACTGGGGCTTTCTTT
>TRBV29-1|TRBJ2-3|TRBD1|.
CSVGWDRGLTDTQYF
TGCAGCGTTGGATGGGACAGGGGACTCACAGATACGCAGTATTTT
>TRBV4-2|TRBJ1-2|.|.
CASSRMEAYGYTF
TGTGCCAGCAGCCGTATGGAGGCCTATGGCTACACCTTC
>TRBV5-1|TRBJ2-5|.|.
CASSLNRQDLETQYF
TGCGCCAGCAGCTTGAATCGGCAGGACTTAGAGACCCAGTACTTC
>TRBV19|TRBJ1-1|.|.
CASSTTLQEPTREAFF
TGTGCCAGTAGTACGACCCTACAGGAGCCAACCCGTGAAGCTTTCTTT
>TRBV7-9|TRBJ2-7|TRBD2|.
CASSPAGVTYEQYF
TGTGCCAGCAGTCCAGCGGGGGTAACCTACGAGCAGTACTTC
>TRBV15|TRBJ2-7|.|.
CATSRWTGIDRLGSEQYF
TGTGCCACCAGCAGATGGACGGGGATTGACAGGTTGGGCTCCGAGCAGTACTTC
>TRBV5-1|TRBJ2-3|TRBD2|.
CASSSHMTSLPTDTQYF
TGCGCCAGCAGCTCCCATATGACTAGCTTACCCACAGATACGCAGTATTTT
>TRBV7-8|TRBJ1-2|.|.
CASRGPGRIFYGYTF
TGTGCCAGCAGGGGTCCTGGCAGGATCTTCTATGGCTACACCTTC
>TRBV5-1|TRBJ1-1|TRBD1|once
CASSAGTGVTEAFF
TGCGCCAGCAGCGCCGGGACAGGGGTCACTGAAGCTTTCTTT
>TRBV3-1/TRBV3-2|TRBJ1-5|.|few
CASSRDGRRGQPQHF
TGTGCCAGCAGCCGAGATGGCAGGCGGGGGCAGCCCCAGCATTTT
>TRBV4-3|TRBJ2-5|TRBD1|.
CASSQGDKTGGLETQYF
TGCGCCAGCAGCCAAGGCGACAAGACAGGGGGCTTAGAGACCCAGTACTTC
>TRBV6-5|TRBJ1-4|.|.
CASGWGATNEKLFF
TGTGCCAGCGGATGGGGGGCAACTAATGAAAAACTGTTTTTT
>TRBV7-3|TRBJ1-4|.|.
CASSSIRLDPRSTNEKLFF
TGTGCCAGCAGCTCAATCCGACTAGACCCGAGATCCACTAATGAAAAACTGTTTTTT
>TRBV7-9|TRBJ2-1|TRBD1|.
CASSAPGTGDNEQFF
TGTGCCAGCAGCGCGCCAGGGACAGGGGATAATGAGCAGTTCTTC
>TRBV5-5|TRBJ1-5|.|.
CASSLGRGATYQPQHF
TGTGCCAGCAGCTTGGGAAGGGGCGCTACATATCAGCCCCAGCATTTT